This TCR beta chain was sequenced in a study of shared clonotypes between healthy human individuals. In the study overall: A couple of women and a few men aged 18 to 49 served as donors. CD8 memory received one plate per donor, CD8 naive two, CD4 memory three and CD4 naive three.

Naivety among CD8 cells was defined by CD45RO negativity and positive CCR7 selection, thereby excluding terminally differentiated effector memory CD45RA+ cells. For this clone: Its matching antigen is unknown.

This CDR3 comprises 15 residues. Germline loops: CDR1 SEHNR, CDR2 FQNEAQ (reference sequence). V was clipped by 5 bases and J by 7 bases, with 18 bases between them. Study-level points and caveats: Generation probabilities were higher for clonotypes shared across all four sorted-subset donors than for unshared ones.

The genomic DNA of each subset was split evenly across several immunoSEQ plates. Data came from immunoSEQ multiplex PCR; TCRdb stores just in-frame clones and leaves some out. This table holds under 1 million clones, roughly 96% found once. Specimen: naive CD8+ T cells sorted from blood. J is TRBJ2-1 and V is TRBV7-9; tentatively, D is TRBD1 (6 bases). The TCR sequence derives from a man aged 25 to 40 in good health. The CDR3 nucleotides read TGTGCCAGCAGCCCCAAGGGGGTAGATTTTAATGAGCAGTTCTTC. Protein: CASSPKGVDFNEQFF. The full variable domain, its missing parts supplied by reference TRBV7-9 and TRBJ2-1, is DTGVSQNPRHKITKRGQNVTFRCDPISEHNRLYWYRQTLGQGPEFLTYFQNEAQLEKSRLLSDRFSAERPKGSFSTLEIQRTEQGDSAMYLCASSPKGVDFNEQFFGPGTRLTVL.